Shown below are 25 T cell receptor beta chains from a single sample sequenced in a study of low-dose radiotherapy and immunotherapy resistance in tumors. Time point noted: before trial treatment. Using a constant-region primer together with a V-primer adapter, TCRs were subjected to roughly 18 PCR cycles of amplification. Each CDR3 protein is one row after TCRdb ran MiXCR on the reads. Of about 50,000 distinct CDR3 sequences in the sample, 12% were seen once. The specimen was PBMCs, collected before treatment. These receptors originate from a female donor with ovarian cancer.

This clonotype has a handful of counts. This chain links TRBV1 with TRBJ2-7; no DNA check was done on the table's D call, TRBD2. TRBV1 represents a pseudogene. The CDR3 spans 20 residues. The CDR3 reads CTSSQDKGTSGAPLSYEQYF. CDR3 DNA: TGCACCAGCAGCCAAGATAAGGGAACTAGCGGGGCCCCATTATCCTACGAGCAGTACTTC.

This clonotype was picked up a small number of times. J is TRBJ2-1 and V is TRBV9; perhaps TRBD1 as D (5 bases). CDR3 size: 14 residues. Germline V CDR1 and CDR2: SGDLS, YYNGEE. V was trimmed by 0 bases and J by 10 bases, leaving 14 bases between them. The CDR3 coding sequence is TGTGCCAGCAGCGTAGATGGGGCCTACCTGGAGCAGTTCTTC. This sequence encodes CASSVDGAYLEQFF. The variable domain in full, with the rest retrieved from reference TRBV9 and TRBJ2-1, is DSGVTQTPKHLITATGQRVTLRCSPRSGDLSVYWYQQSLDQGLQFLIQYYNGEERAKGNILERFSAQQFPDLHSELNLSSLELGDSALYFCASSVDGAYLEQFFGPGTRLTVL.

This clonotype has ten or more counts. The chain combines TRBV5-1 with TRBJ2-7; 8 positions agree with TRBD2. J lost 5 bases, V lost 0 bases, and 16 bases had no gene match. This CDR3 region has 18 residues. Looked up from germline, CDR1 is SGHRS and CDR2 is YFSETQ. The chain's CDR3 is CASSLATSALQGADEQYF. Written as DNA, the CDR3 is TGCGCCAGCAGCTTGGCGACTAGCGCGCTACAAGGAGCCGACGAGCAGTACTTC.

This clonotype was counted many times. This chain uses TRBV15 with TRBJ2-7, with a possible D match to TRBD1 (6 bases). With 0 bases removed from V and 1 base from J, the gap between germline ends came to 10 bases. This CDR3 region has 15 residues. CDR1 is LNHNV and CDR2 is YYDKDF in the germline V gene (reference sequence). The CDR3 DNA sequence: TGTGCCACCAGCAGAGATTTGGGACAATCCTACGAGCAGTACTTC. Translated: CATSRDLGQSYEQYF.

The CDR3 is CASSRVAQNTEAFF. CDR3 nucleotide sequence: TGTGCCAGCAGCAGAGTCGCCCAGAACACTGAAGCTTTCTTT. The chain uses TRBV28 and TRBJ1-1; D call uncertain. V was clipped by 6 bases and J by 1 base, with 12 bases between them. Germline CDR1 MDHEN, CDR2 SYDVKM. This CDR3 is built from 14 residues. Filled out from reference TRBV28 and TRBJ1-1, the complete variable domain reads DVKVTQSSRYLVKRTGEKVFLECVQDMDHENMFWYRQDPGLGLRLIYFSYDVKMKEKGDIPEGYSVSREKKERFSLILESASTNQTSMYLCASSRVAQNTEAFFGQGTRLTVV.

V is TRBV29-1 and J is TRBJ1-1; TRBD1 matches 11 bases. The CDR3 runs 14 residues. J was trimmed by 10 bases and V by 4 bases; bases with no gene match: 11. Per the germline V gene, CDR1 is SQVTM and CDR2 is ANQGSEA. CDR3 loop: CSVGTTGQGDVAFF. The CDR3 region has the DNA TGCAGCGTTGGGACGACGGGACAGGGGGATGTAGCTTTCTTT.

This clonotype was seen ten or more times. The chain links TRBV27 to TRBJ1-1; 7 nucleotides match TRBD1. Trimming took 3 bases from V and 0 from J; bases not matched to a gene: 10. The CDR3 loop spans 17 amino acids. In germline, CDR1 is MNHEY, CDR2 SMNVEV (reference sequence). The CDR3 bases are TGTGCCAGCAGTTTCGGGGGGGTAGGGGGCCTGAACACTGAAGCTTTCTTT. Its translation: CASSFGGVGGLNTEAFF.

The chain joins TRBV11-2 to TRBJ2-1; 11 bases align to TRBD2. This CDR3 has 15 residues. Germline loops: CDR1 SGHAT, CDR2 FQNNGV. Germline trimming cut 5 bases from V and 9 bases from J; bases unmatched to any gene: 9. Here the CDR3 reads CASSRSSGGVGEQFF. The CDR3 DNA reads as TGTGCCAGCAGCCGAAGTAGCGGGGGGGTGGGTGAGCAGTTCTTC.

This clonotype was seen many times. The rearrangement uses TRBV6-8 and TRBJ1-2; no definite D call. V dropped 5 bases and J dropped 7 bases, with 11 bases sitting between them. The V gene's germline CDR1 is MNHGY and CDR2 SAAAGT. This CDR3 is built from 12 residues. DNA for the CDR3: TGTGCCAGCAGTACTGATACTATTGGCTACACCTTC. This gives the protein CASSTDTIGYTF.

The sample holds many counts of this clonotype. The chain joins TRBV4-3 to TRBJ1-1; the D is unclear. The CDR3 consists of 15 residues. The V gene's germline CDR1 is LGHNA and CDR2 YSLEER. The germline V and J ends were trimmed by 0 bases and 2 bases, with 10 bases remaining between them. The CDR3 reads CASSQDRLLNTEAFF. In DNA form, the CDR3 reads TGCGCCAGCAGCCAAGATCGACTGCTTAACACTGAAGCTTTCTTT.

This clonotype was picked up many times. The V call is TRBV19, the J call TRBJ2-5, with 11 nucleotides matching TRBD2. CDR3 length equals 18 residues. Germline values: CDR1 LNHDA, CDR2 SQIVND (reference sequence). V lost 6 bases and J lost 4; bases outside the gene matches: 16. The CDR3 DNA sequence: TGTGCCAGTAGCCCACGGACTAGCGGGCACCACCGACGAGAGACCCAGTACTTC. Its protein product is CASSPRTSGHHRRETQYF.

This clonotype was detected ten times or more. The chain is built from TRBV7-3 and TRBJ2-3, with unresolved D. The CDR3 totals 15 residues. Germline CDR1 reads SGHTA; CDR2 reads FQGTGA. V dropped 3 bases and J dropped 2 bases, with 12 bases sitting between them. The CDR3 reads CASSFMWGSTDTQYF. The CDR3, as DNA: TGTGCCAGCAGCTTCATGTGGGGATCCACAGATACGCAGTATTTT.

This clonotype appeared many times. This chain uses TRBV18 with TRBJ2-1; no clear D. The V end lost 5 bases, the J end lost 7 bases, and 12 bases lay between the germline ends. Germline V gives CDR1 KGHSH, CDR2 LQKENI. There are 13 residues in the CDR3. The CDR3 here is CASSSGGKNEQFF. CDR3 DNA sequence: TGTGCCAGCTCATCAGGCGGTAAGAATGAGCAGTTCTTC.

This clonotype was counted many times. This rearrangement joins TRBV2 to TRBJ1-1, with 10 positions matching TRBD1. CDR1 is SNHLY and CDR2 is FYNNEI in the germline V gene. The CDR3 length is 15 residues. Trimming took 4 bases from V and 5 from J; bases not matched to a gene: 7. The CDR3 spells CASSGDRGQGTEAFF. The DNA of the CDR3 is TGTGCCAGCAGTGGAGACAGGGGGCAGGGGACTGAAGCTTTCTTT.

This clonotype was counted many times. The chain is built from TRBV9 and TRBJ2-1, with 9 bases that match TRBD2. V dropped 0 bases and J dropped 3; count of bases not matched to a gene: 13. Per the germline V gene, CDR1 is SGDLS and CDR2 is YYNGEE. CDR3 length: 19 residues. The CDR3 sequence is CASSVDFGTSIPGYNEQFF. The CDR3 bases are TGTGCCAGCAGCGTAGATTTCGGGACTAGCATTCCTGGCTACAATGAGCAGTTCTTC. Supplemented by reference TRBV9 and TRBJ2-1, the full variable domain reads DSGVTQTPKHLITATGQRVTLRCSPRSGDLSVYWYQQSLDQGLQFLIQYYNGEERAKGNILERFSAQQFPDLHSELNLSSLELGDSALYFCASSVDFGTSIPGYNEQFFGPGTRLTVL.

DNA for the CDR3: TGTGCCAGCTCACCTGGACGGGAGAATCAGCCCCAGCATTTT. Residues: CASSPGRENQPQHF. This chain links TRBV18 with TRBJ1-5; D not certain. The CDR3 runs to 14 residues. V lost 3 bases and J 4 bases, leaving 10 bases between the germline ends. The germline V gene encodes CDR1 KGHSH and CDR2 LQKENI.

This clonotype came up many times. The V and J genes are TRBV29-1 and TRBJ2-1, with D maybe TRBD2 (6 bases). The CDR3 spans 12 residues. Germline CDR1 SQVTM, CDR2 ANQGSEA. V was trimmed by 3 bases and J by 8 bases, leaving 11 bases between them. The CDR3 is CSVEEGVDEQFF. In DNA form, the CDR3 reads TGCAGCGTTGAGGAGGGAGTTGATGAGCAGTTCTTC.

This clonotype was seen at least ten times. This chain uses TRBV11-2 with TRBJ2-3, with TRBD1 identical over 9 bases. The V segment lost 1 base and the J segment 3 bases; nucleotides outside the gene matches: 8. This CDR3 has 17 amino acids. In germline, CDR1 is SGHAT, CDR2 FQNNGV. CDR3 coding DNA: TGTGCCAGCAGCTTAGGGGGGACAGGGTTAGGGACAGATACGCAGTATTTT. It is translated as CASSLGGTGLGTDTQYF.

This clonotype appeared many times. The chain combines TRBV27 with TRBJ2-1; TRBD2 is a possible D gene (5 bases). This CDR3 has 15 amino acids. From germline, CDR1 is MNHEY and CDR2 SMNVEV (reference sequence). The V gene lost 3 bases and the J gene lost 3 bases, with 12 bases spanning the gap. Written as DNA, the CDR3 is TGTGCCAGCAGTTTTGAGGGTCCTGACTACAATGAGCAGTTCTTC. It yields the protein CASSFEGPDYNEQFF.

Concerning this clonotype: A far larger clone is one nucleotide away, so this likely arose from a read error. The chain uses TRBV5-1 and TRBJ1-1; a weak D match, TRBD1 (6 bases). CDR3 length: 14 amino acids. The V gene's germline CDR1 is SGHRS and CDR2 YFSETQ. The CDR3 DNA reads as TGTGCCAGCAGCCCGGACCATCAGGGGTCTGAAGCTTTCTTT. Translation: CASSPDHQGSEAFF.

This clonotype was picked up many times. V gene TRBV7-8 combines with J gene TRBJ2-3, with D maybe TRBD2 (5 bases). Germline CDR1 is SGHVS and CDR2 is FQNEAQ. The CDR3 runs 12 residues. Trimming stripped 5 bases from V and 6 bases from J, with 9 bases between. In DNA, the CDR3 is TGTGCCAGCAGCCCGGGGTGGGATACGCAGTATTTT. It yields the protein CASSPGWDTQYF.

This chain joins TRBV2 and TRBJ1-1; perhaps TRBD1 as D (5 bases). Germline values: CDR1 SNHLY, CDR2 FYNNEI. V was pared by 7 bases and J by 4 bases, with 22 bases between. The CDR3 extends over 16 amino acids. In nucleotides, the CDR3 is TGTGCCAGCACCCCGCGGGACGTCCAGAGGAGCACTGAAGCTTTCTTT. Translation: CASTPRDVQRSTEAFF. The full variable domain, completed using reference TRBV2 and TRBJ1-1, is EPEVTQTPSHQVTQMGQEVILRCVPISNHLYFYWYRQILGQKVEFLVSFYNNEISEKSEIFDDQFSVERPDGSNFTLKIRSTKLEDSAMYFCASTPRDVQRSTEAFFGQGTRLTVV.

A word on this clonotype: It is likely a read error: a sequence one base away is far more abundant. V gene TRBV4-2 combines with J gene TRBJ1-2; D remains unclear. CDR1 and CDR2 (germline): LGHNA, YNFKEQ. V dropped 3 bases and J dropped 11 bases, with 13 bases sitting between them. The CDR3 contains 12 residues. The DNA for the CDR3 is TGTGCCAGCAGCCAGGGGAGCCGAGTTTACACCTTC. It codes for CASSQGSRVYTF.

This clonotype was seen many times. The chain carries TRBV30 and TRBJ2-5, with D unclear. CDR3 length equals 11 residues. CDR1 GTSNPN and CDR2 SVGIG come from the germline V gene (reference sequence). The V and J ends lost 5 bases and 4 bases respectively, with 8 bases between them. As DNA, the CDR3 is TGTGCCTGGGTCCGACGAGAGACCCAGTACTTC. Its protein product is CAWVRRETQYF.

This clonotype was counted ten times or more. This chain connects TRBV5-4 to TRBJ2-2; TRBD2 might be the D (7 bases). Trimming stripped 1 base from V and 9 bases from J, with 10 bases between. From germline, CDR1 is SGHNT and CDR2 YYREEE (reference sequence). The CDR3 consists of 13 residues. The CDR3 protein is CASSLRGGWELFF. For the CDR3, the DNA is TGTGCCAGCAGCTTGAGGGGGGGCTGGGAGCTGTTTTTT.